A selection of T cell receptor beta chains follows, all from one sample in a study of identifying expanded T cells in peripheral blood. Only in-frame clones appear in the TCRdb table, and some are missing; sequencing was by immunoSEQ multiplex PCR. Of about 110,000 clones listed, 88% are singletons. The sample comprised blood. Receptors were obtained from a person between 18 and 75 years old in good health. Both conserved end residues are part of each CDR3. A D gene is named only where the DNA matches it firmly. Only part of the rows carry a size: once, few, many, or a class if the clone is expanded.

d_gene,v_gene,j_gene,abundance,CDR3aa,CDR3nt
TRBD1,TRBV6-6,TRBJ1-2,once,CAITSGQGYNGYTF,TGTGCCATCACATCCGGACAGGGCTATAATGGCTACACCTTC
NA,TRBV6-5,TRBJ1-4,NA,CASSYKRGEKLFF,TGTGCCAGCAGTTACAAGCGGGGAGAAAAACTGTTTTTT
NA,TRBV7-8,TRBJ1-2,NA,CASSGPLSYGYTF,TGTGCCAGCAGTGGGCCTCTCAGCTATGGCTACACCTTC
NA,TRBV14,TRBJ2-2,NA,CASSQIRAGELFF,TGTGCCAGCAGCCAAATTAGGGCCGGGGAGCTGTTTTTT
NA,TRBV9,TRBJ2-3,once,CASSASGVSTDTQYF,TGTGCCAGCAGCGCCAGTGGGGTGAGCACAGATACGCAGTATTTT
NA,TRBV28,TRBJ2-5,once,CASSTSSGDWQETQYF,TGTGCCAGCAGTACATCCTCAGGGGATTGGCAAGAGACCCAGTACTTC
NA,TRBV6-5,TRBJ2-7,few,CASSYGHNYEQYF,TGTGCCAGCAGTTACGGGCACAACTACGAGCAGTACTTC
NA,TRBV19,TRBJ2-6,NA,CASSIVSTQIPSGANVLTF,TGTGCCAGTAGTATAGTTTCGACACAAATCCCCTCTGGGGCCAACGTCCTGACTTTC
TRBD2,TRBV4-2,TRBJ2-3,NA,CASSQVSGRARITDTQYF,TGTGCCAGCAGCCAAGTCTCCGGGAGGGCCCGAATCACAGATACGCAGTATTTT
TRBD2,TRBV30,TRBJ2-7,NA,CAWRAGTSGGPPWYF,TGTGCCTGGAGGGCTGGGACTAGCGGGGGGCCTCCATGGTACTTC
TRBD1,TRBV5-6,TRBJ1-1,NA,CASSLTGDPHTEAFF,TGTGCCAGCAGCTTGACAGGGGACCCGCACACTGAAGCTTTCTTT
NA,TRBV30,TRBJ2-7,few,CAWSGSLDYEQYF,TGTGCCTGGAGTGGGTCGCTCGATTACGAGCAGTACTTC